The 17 T cell receptor beta chains below all came from one sample that was sequenced in a study of T-cell reconstitution after alpha-beta-depleted transplantation in children. Researchers prepared the TCRbeta library using unique molecular identifiers, the study reports. TCRdb recomputed calls from the PCR reads with MiXCR, one row per CDR3 protein. The table has around 450,000 distinct CDR3 sequences, roughly a tenth seen once. The sample was PBMCs, taken before TCRalphabeta/CD19-depleted stem cell transplant. Receptors originate from a child younger than 10 with inherited bone marrow failure, due to receive a stem cell transplant.

The chain is built from TRBV6-2 or TRBV6-3 and TRBJ1-3; D may be TRBD1 (6 bases). The V end lost 6 bases, the J end lost 4 bases, and 10 bases lay between the germline ends. This CDR3 is built from 13 residues. CDR1 and CDR2 from the germline V gene are MNHEY and SVGEGT. DNA of the CDR3: TGTGCCAGCAGAGACAGGAGAGGAAACACCATATATTTT. Translating gives CASRDRRGNTIYF.

In this sample, this clonotype turned up a few times. The CDR3 loop reads CASSVGFRTHQETQYF. DNA of the CDR3: TGTGCCAGCAGCGTAGGATTCAGGACACACCAAGAGACCCAGTACTTC. This chain joins TRBV9 and TRBJ2-5; possible D gene TRBD1, 5 bases. The length of the CDR3 is 16 residues. Trimming cost V 0 bases and J 0 bases, with 12 bases left between them. CDR1 SGDLS and CDR2 YYNGEE come from the germline V gene. The complete variable domain, with remaining parts taken from reference TRBV9 and TRBJ2-5, reads DSGVTQTPKHLITATGQRVTLRCSPRSGDLSVYWYQQSLDQGLQFLIQYYNGEERAKGNILERFSAQQFPDLHSELNLSSLELGDSALYFCASSVGFRTHQETQYFGPGTRLLVL.

The table lists this clonotype with many counts. The rearrangement joins TRBV20-1 to TRBJ1-6; 7 nucleotides line up with TRBD1. Looked up from germline, CDR1 is DFQATT and CDR2 is SNEGSKA (reference sequence). The CDR3 consists of 13 residues. The CDR3 protein is CTGRDSLNSPLHF. In DNA form, the CDR3 reads TGCACCGGCCGGGACAGCCTAAATTCACCCCTCCACTTT.

The chain combines TRBV20-1 with TRBJ2-1; 7 nucleotides align to TRBD2. Germline CDR1 is DFQATT and CDR2 is SNEGSKA (reference sequence). The V gene end was trimmed by 6 bases and the J gene end by 0 bases; junction bases not matched to a gene: 8. The CDR3 runs 15 residues. The CDR3 protein is CSARVRLASYNEQFF. The CDR3 DNA is TGCAGTGCCCGAGTTCGACTAGCCTCCTACAATGAGCAGTTCTTC.

About this clonotype: This may come from a read error, since a much larger clone is one base off. This sequence joins TRBV7-9 and TRBJ2-2; TRBD2 agrees at 10 bases. The germline CDR1 and CDR2 sequences are SEHNR and FQNEAQ (reference sequence). The CDR3 loop spans 16 amino acids. The CDR3 DNA is TGTACCAGCAGCCACCTAGCGGGAGTAAACACCGGGGAGCTGTTTTTT. Amino acid sequence: CTSSHLAGVNTGELFF.

This clonotype was observed many times. The chain uses TRBV20-1 and TRBJ2-5, with D unclear. Trimming took off 5 bases at V and 5 bases at J, with 15 bases between the two ends. CDR3 length: 13 amino acids. CDR1 is DFQATT and CDR2 is SNEGSKA in the germline V gene (reference sequence). Here the CDR3 DNA reads TGCAGTGCTCAGAGTTGGAGCTGGGAGACCCAGTACTTC. As protein: CSAQSWSWETQYF.

Of note for this clonotype: A read error is possible here, since a much larger clone lies one base away. This chain uses TRBV9 with TRBJ2-1; D gene ambiguous. Trimming stripped 0 bases from V and 4 bases from J, with 8 bases between. CDR3 length: 14 residues. Germline V gives CDR1 SGDLS, CDR2 YYNGEE. The DNA of the CDR3 is TGTGCCAGCAGCGTAGCGGCGCTATACAATGAGCAGTTCTTC. Protein product: CASSVAALYNEQFF.

This clonotype was counted ten times or more. The chain combines TRBV20-1 with TRBJ1-2; 9 nucleotides match TRBD1. The CDR3 is 14 residues long. V lost 1 base and J lost 7; bases outside the gene matches: 7. Germline lookup yields CDR1 DFQATT and CDR2 SNEGSKA (reference sequence). The CDR3 loop is CSARGRDRVRGYTF. The CDR3 region has the DNA TGCAGTGCTAGAGGCCGGGACAGGGTGCGTGGCTACACCTTC.

In regard to this clonotype: A much larger clone differs from this one at a single base, so this may be a read error. The genes are TRBV12-3 or TRBV12-4 and TRBJ2-1; TRBD2 aligns across 11 bases. The CDR3 is 15 residues long. V lost 6 bases to trimming and J lost 4 bases; unmatched junction nucleotides: 5. This CDR3 reads CASRIAGGWYNEQFF. DNA for the CDR3: TGTGCCAGCAGGATAGCGGGAGGGTGGTACAATGAGCAGTTCTTC.

This clonotype was counted at least ten times. The chain combines TRBV28 with TRBJ2-7; 9 nucleotides agree with TRBD1. With 6 bases clipped from V and 3 bases from J, the junction kept 6 bases outside the gene matches. This CDR3 is 14 amino acids long. The germline CDR1 and CDR2 sequences are MDHEN and SYDVKM. In DNA, the CDR3 is TGTGCCAGCAGATACGGGACAGGGAACTACGAGCAGTACTTC. Its translation is CASRYGTGNYEQYF.

The chain couples TRBV4-2 to TRBJ2-7; 10 bases are shared with TRBD2. The length of the CDR3 is 17 residues. Unmatched junction bases numbered 9, after V lost 4 bases and J lost 0 bases. The germline V gene encodes CDR1 LGHNA and CDR2 YNFKEQ. CDR3 sequence reads: CASSPRTSGSSSYEQYF. The DNA for the CDR3 is TGTGCCAGCAGCCCTCGGACTAGCGGTTCTAGCTCCTACGAGCAGTACTTC.

The chain uses TRBV28 and TRBJ1-2; TRBD1 matches at 7 bases. The trim removed 5 bases at V and 8 bases at J, leaving 5 bases unmatched. CDR1 and CDR2 from the germline V gene are MDHEN and SYDVKM. The CDR3 totals 12 residues. CDR3 coding DNA: TGTGCCAGCAGTACTCCGGGACAGGGCTACACCTTC. It codes for CASSTPGQGYTF.

The rearrangement links TRBV20-1 to TRBJ2-1; D not resolved. CDR1 DFQATT and CDR2 SNEGSKA come from the germline V gene (reference sequence). The CDR3 length is 14 residues. V lost 0 bases and J lost 2, with 8 bases in between. The CDR3 here is CSARDMTPYNEQFF. DNA of the CDR3: TGCAGTGCTAGAGATATGACTCCCTACAATGAGCAGTTCTTC.

This clonotype has a count of ten or more. V and J are TRBV29-1 and TRBJ2-1, with D uncertain. Germline values: CDR1 SQVTM, CDR2 ANQGSEA. Trimming removed 2 bases at V and 9 bases at J, with 14 bases between. The CDR3 runs 13 residues. CDR3 region: CSVELVTRSEQFF. The DNA for the CDR3 is TGCAGCGTTGAACTAGTAACAAGGAGTGAGCAGTTCTTC.

In its sample, this clonotype was seen many times. This rearrangement joins TRBV20-1 to TRBJ2-3; 11 positions match TRBD2. The V and J ends lost 0 bases and 5 bases, in that order; junction bases with no gene match: 16. The germline V gene encodes CDR1 DFQATT and CDR2 SNEGSKA (reference sequence). This CDR3 is 19 amino acids long. CDR3 protein: CSARDSTSGKYQGGDTQYF. CDR3 coding DNA: TGCAGTGCTAGAGATTCGACTAGCGGGAAGTATCAGGGAGGAGATACGCAGTATTTT.

This clonotype was picked up a small number of times. The chain is built from TRBV5-1 and TRBJ2-3, with D tentatively TRBD2 (5 bases). This CDR3 region has 15 residues. Trimming shortened V by 4 bases and J by 0 bases, and 12 bases separated the two germline ends. The germline gives CDR1 SGHRS, CDR2 YFSETQ. CDR3 in amino acids: CASSAARGSTDTQYF. Written as DNA, the CDR3 is TGCGCCAGCAGCGCGGCTCGGGGAAGCACAGATACGCAGTATTTT. Together with reference TRBV5-1 and TRBJ2-3, the CDR3 gives the full variable domain: KAGVTQTPRYLIKTRGQQVTLSCSPISGHRSVSWYQQTPGQGLQFLFEYFSETQRNKGNFPGRFSGRQFSNSRSEMNVSTLELGDSALYLCASSAARGSTDTQYFGPGTRLTVL.

This clonotype was seen at least ten times. DNA of the CDR3: TGTGCCAGCAGTTTTCGGACCCCCGTGGCGGGAGAGCTTTTCTTAGCCAAAAACATTCAGTACTTC. Translated, it gives CASSFRTPVAGELFLAKNIQYF. The V gene is TRBV27, the J gene TRBJ2-4, with 7 nucleotides matching TRBD2. CDR3 length: 22 residues. Germline loops: CDR1 MNHEY, CDR2 SMNVEV (reference sequence). The V segment lost 3 bases and the J segment 0 bases; nucleotides outside the gene matches: 23.